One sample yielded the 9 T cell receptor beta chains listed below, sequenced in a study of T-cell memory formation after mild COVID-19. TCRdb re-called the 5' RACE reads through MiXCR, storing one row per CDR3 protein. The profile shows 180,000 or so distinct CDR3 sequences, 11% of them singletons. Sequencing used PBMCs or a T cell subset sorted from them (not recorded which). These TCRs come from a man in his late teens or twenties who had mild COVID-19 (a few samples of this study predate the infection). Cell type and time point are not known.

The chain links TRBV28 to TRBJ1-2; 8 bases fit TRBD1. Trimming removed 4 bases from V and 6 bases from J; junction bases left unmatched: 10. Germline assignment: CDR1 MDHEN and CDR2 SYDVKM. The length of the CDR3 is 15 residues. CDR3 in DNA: TGTGCCAGCAGTTCAGGACAGGGCTCTCTGGATGGCTACACCTTC. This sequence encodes CASSSGQGSLDGYTF.

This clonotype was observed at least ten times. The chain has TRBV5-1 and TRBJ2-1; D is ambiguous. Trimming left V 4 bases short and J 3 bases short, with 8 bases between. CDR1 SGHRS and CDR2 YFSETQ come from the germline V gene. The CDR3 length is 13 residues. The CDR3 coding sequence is TGCGCCAGCAGCGAAGGCCGCTACAATGAGCAGTTCTTC. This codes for CASSEGRYNEQFF.

The CDR3 bases are TGCAGTGCCCGGGACAGGGGGGAAGCTTTCTTT. Translating it yields CSARDRGEAFF. The V gene is TRBV20-1, the J gene TRBJ1-1; TRBD1 aligns across 11 bases. The CDR3 extends over 11 amino acids. The germline V gene has CDR1 DFQATT and CDR2 SNEGSKA (reference sequence). The V gene end was trimmed by 6 bases and the J gene end by 8 bases; junction bases not matched to a gene: 2.

The CDR3 loop reads CATSRGGRPNQPQHF. The CDR3 coding sequence is TGTGCCACCAGCAGAGGGGGCCGACCAAATCAGCCCCAGCATTTT. The chain combines TRBV15 with TRBJ1-5; TRBD1 might be the D (5 bases). The V end was cut by 1 base, the J end by 4 bases, with 11 bases between. The CDR3 runs 15 residues. Germline CDR1 and CDR2: LNHNV and YYDKDF (reference sequence).

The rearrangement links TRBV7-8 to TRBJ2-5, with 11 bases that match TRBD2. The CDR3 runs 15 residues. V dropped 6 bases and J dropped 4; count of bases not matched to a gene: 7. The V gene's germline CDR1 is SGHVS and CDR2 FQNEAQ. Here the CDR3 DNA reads TGTGCCAGCAGGACTCGGCTAGCGGGGGGAGAGACCCAGTACTTC. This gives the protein CASRTRLAGGETQYF. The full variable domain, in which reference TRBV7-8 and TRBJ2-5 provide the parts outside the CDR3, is GAGVSQSPRYKVAKRGQDVALRCDPISGHVSLFWYQQALGQGPEFLTYFQNEAQLDKSGLPSDRFFAERPEGSVSTLKIQRTQQEDSAVYLCASRTRLAGGETQYFGPGTRLLVL.

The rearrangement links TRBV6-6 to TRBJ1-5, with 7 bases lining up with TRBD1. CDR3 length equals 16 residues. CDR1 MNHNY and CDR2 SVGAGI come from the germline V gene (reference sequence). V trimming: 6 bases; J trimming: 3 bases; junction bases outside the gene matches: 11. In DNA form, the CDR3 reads TGTGCCAGCAGACCCCTTGGGACAGCCATCAATCAGCCCCAGCATTTT. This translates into CASRPLGTAINQPQHF.

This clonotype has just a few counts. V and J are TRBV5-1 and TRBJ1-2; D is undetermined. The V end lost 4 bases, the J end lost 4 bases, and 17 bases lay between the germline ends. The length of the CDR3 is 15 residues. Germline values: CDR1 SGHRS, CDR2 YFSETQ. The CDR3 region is CASSPGLGRSYGYTF. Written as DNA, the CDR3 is TGCGCCAGCAGCCCCGGGTTGGGAAGGAGCTATGGCTACACCTTC.

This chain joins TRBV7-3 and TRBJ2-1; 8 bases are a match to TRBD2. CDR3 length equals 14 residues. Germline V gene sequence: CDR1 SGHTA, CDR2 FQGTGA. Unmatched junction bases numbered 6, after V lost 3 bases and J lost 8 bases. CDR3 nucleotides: TGTGCCAGCAGCTTCGGGGGGGCCGGAGATGAGCAGTTCTTC. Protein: CASSFGGAGDEQFF.

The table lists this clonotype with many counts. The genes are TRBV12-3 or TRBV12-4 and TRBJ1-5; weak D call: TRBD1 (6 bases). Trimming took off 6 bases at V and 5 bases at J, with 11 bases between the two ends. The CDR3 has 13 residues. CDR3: CASRRRQDQPQHF. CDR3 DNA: TGTGCCAGCAGGCGCCGACAGGATCAGCCCCAGCATTTT.